A single sample gave rise to the 21 T cell receptor beta chains below, sequenced in a study of shared T cell receptors in the human thymus. The table came from immunoSEQ multiplex PCR; TCRdb's copy has only in-frame clones and leaves some out. The data show 550,000 to 800,000 clones, with approximately 85% seen just once and about 0.0098% held by the top ten. This same sample was also part of a study on human thymus T cells.

Sequencing used thymocytes. The receptors here all came from a girl under three years old with a congenital heart defect.

This clone appeared a single time. The V and J genes are TRBV19 and TRBJ1-1; TRBD1 matches at 7 bases. V was pared by 7 bases and J by 0 bases, with 5 bases of the junction left unmatched. The CDR3 is made up of 14 amino acids. Germline CDR1 is LNHDA and CDR2 is SQIVND (reference sequence). The CDR3 loop reads CASITGEVNTEAFF. DNA of the CDR3: TGTGCCAGTATAACAGGGGAAGTGAACACTGAAGCTTTCTTT. Using reference TRBV19 and TRBJ1-1 for the parts outside the CDR3, the full variable domain is DGGITQSPKYLFRKEGQNVTLSCEQNLNHDAMYWYRQDPGQGLRLIYYSQIVNDFQKGDIAEGYSVSREKKESFPLTVTSAQKNPTAFYLCASITGEVNTEAFFGQGTRLTVV.

The J gene is TRBJ2-1, the V gene TRBV28; 7 bases agree with TRBD1. This CDR3 contains 17 residues. The V gene end was trimmed by 0 bases and the J gene end by 4 bases; junction bases not matched to a gene: 9. In germline, CDR1 is MDHEN, CDR2 SYDVKM. This chain's CDR3 is CASSLCSGQQYYNEQFF. The CDR3 nucleotides are TGTGCCAGCAGTTTATGCTCGGGACAGCAATATTACAATGAGCAGTTCTTC. Variable domain in full (rest from reference TRBV28 and TRBJ2-1): DVKVTQSSRYLVKRTGEKVFLECVQDMDHENMFWYRQDPGLGLRLIYFSYDVKMKEKGDIPEGYSVSREKKERFSLILESASTNQTSMYLCASSLCSGQQYYNEQFFGPGTRLTVL.

In its sample, this clone was seen a few times. The gene calls are TRBV4-1 and TRBJ1-2; D unclear. Germline CDR1 MGHRA, CDR2 YSYEKL. V was shortened by 0 bases and J by 8 bases, with 10 bases between the two germline ends. CDR3 length: 13 residues. The DNA for the CDR3 is TGCGCCAGCAGCCAAGACCTACCGAGGGGCTACACCTTC. Translated: CASSQDLPRGYTF.

This chain uses TRBV11-2 with TRBJ2-7; 7 nucleotides match TRBD1. The length of the CDR3 is 14 residues. V was pared by 2 bases and J by 3 bases, with 4 bases of the junction left unmatched. CDR1 SGHAT and CDR2 FQNNGV come from the germline V gene. The chain's CDR3 is CASSLLRDSYEQYF. CDR3 coding DNA: TGTGCCAGCAGCTTACTCCGGGACAGCTACGAGCAGTACTTC.

This chain joins TRBV19 and TRBJ2-2; 10 bases align to TRBD1. J lost 7 bases, V lost 5 bases, and 7 bases had no gene match. Germline CDR1 is LNHDA and CDR2 is SQIVND (reference sequence). This CDR3 has 15 amino acids. The CDR3 here is CASSGDRGQGGELFF. The CDR3 DNA reads TGTGCCAGTAGTGGTGACAGGGGGCAGGGCGGGGAGCTGTTTTTT.

The gene calls are TRBV10-3 and TRBJ2-5, with D possibly matching TRBD1 (5 bases). V lost 5 bases to trimming and J lost 2 bases, with 9 bases between them. Germline loops: CDR1 ENHRY, CDR2 SYGVKD. The CDR3 totals 13 residues. The CDR3 sequence: CAISIRVQETQYF. CDR3 nucleotide sequence: TGTGCCATCAGTATCAGGGTGCAAGAGACCCAGTACTTC.

The chain is built from TRBV30 and TRBJ1-2; no clear D. CDR3 size: 14 residues. CDR1 GTSNPN and CDR2 SVGIG come from the germline V gene (reference sequence). Trimming removed 0 bases at V and 5 bases at J, with 13 bases between. Here the CDR3 DNA reads TGTGCCTGGAGTGTGGGCAGACACACTTATGGCTACACCTTC. Translating gives CAWSVGRHTYGYTF.

The rearrangement joins TRBV5-6 to TRBJ2-4, with 9 positions matching TRBD1. The CDR3 is made up of 15 amino acids. Germline CDR1 SGHDT, CDR2 YYEEEE. V lost 4 bases, J lost 7 bases, and 9 bases stayed unmatched. The CDR3 sequence is CASSLTGGVMNIQYF. The CDR3 DNA follows: TGTGCCAGCAGCCTGACAGGGGGTGTTATGAACATTCAGTACTTC.

This chain uses TRBV6-1 with TRBJ2-2; a weak D match, TRBD2 (5 bases). Trimming removed 6 bases from V and 5 bases from J, with 16 bases in between. Germline lookup yields CDR1 MNHNS and CDR2 SASEGT. The CDR3 runs 15 residues. CDR3 DNA sequence: TGTGCCAGCAGACTGGGAGAGCATAGAACCGGGGAGCTGTTTTTT. Protein product: CASRLGEHRTGELFF.

The chain joins TRBV7-2 to TRBJ1-1; unclear D gene. Germline CDR1 SGHTA, CDR2 FQGNSA. The CDR3 spans 15 residues. V was cut by 3 bases and J by 1 base, with 12 bases left in between. CDR3 in DNA: TGTGCCAGCAGCTTCAACAGTACAAGGAACACTGAAGCTTTCTTT. As protein: CASSFNSTRNTEAFF.

The gene calls are TRBV28 and TRBJ1-2; a possible D gene is TRBD1 (5 bases). This CDR3 comprises 13 residues. The germline V and J ends were trimmed by 3 bases and 8 bases, with 13 bases remaining between them. Germline lookup yields CDR1 MDHEN and CDR2 SYDVKM. CDR3 in DNA: TGTGCCAGCAGTTTGGAGGGGATGAAGGGCTACACCTTC. Protein sequence: CASSLEGMKGYTF.

The CDR3 sequence: CASSFKRVRPYYGYTF. The CDR3 DNA follows: TGTGCCAGCAGTTTTAAGAGGGTACGACCCTACTATGGCTACACCTTC. V and J are TRBV28 and TRBJ1-2; D ambiguous. The V end was cut by 3 bases, the J end by 3 bases, with 17 bases between. The CDR3 extends over 16 amino acids. Germline values: CDR1 MDHEN, CDR2 SYDVKM.

The V and J genes are TRBV7-4 and TRBJ2-3; unclear D gene. Trimming left V 2 bases short and J 4 bases short, with 16 bases between. Per germline, CDR1 SGHVT and CDR2 SQSDAQ. This CDR3 has 16 amino acids. DNA for the CDR3: TGTGCCAGCAGCTTAAGGTGGGTGTTAGAGGCAGATACGCAGTATTTT. Translating it yields CASSLRWVLEADTQYF.

This clone was seen only once. V usage is TRBV18 and J usage is TRBJ2-3, with unresolved D. Trimming left V 2 bases short and J 1 base short, with 10 bases between. This CDR3 contains 15 residues. Germline values: CDR1 KGHSH, CDR2 LQKENI. CDR3 bases: TGTGCCAGCTCACCAGACAACACTGGCACAGATACGCAGTATTTT. Protein product: CASSPDNTGTDTQYF.

As concerns this clone: Within the sample, other DNA sequences also encode this same CDR3. V and J are TRBV19 and TRBJ1-1; unclear D gene. Trimming took off 4 bases at V and 3 bases at J, with 6 bases between the two ends. Germline-derived CDR1 and CDR2 are LNHDA and SQIVND (reference sequence). This CDR3 is 12 amino acids long. The DNA of the CDR3 is TGTGCCAGTAGTAACCGGGACACTGAAGCTTTCTTT. Translated, it gives CASSNRDTEAFF.

CDR3 protein: CASSAVRNTEAFF. CDR3 nucleotides: TGTGCCAGCTCGGCCGTACGTAACACTGAAGCTTTCTTT. The chain joins TRBV18 to TRBJ1-1; D call uncertain. The length of the CDR3 is 13 residues. The V end lost 6 bases, the J end lost 2 bases, and 10 bases lay between the germline ends. From germline, CDR1 is KGHSH and CDR2 LQKENI.

This rearrangement joins TRBV14 to TRBJ2-5; D is perhaps TRBD2 (6 bases). There are 17 residues in the CDR3. Germline CDR1 SGHDN, CDR2 FVKESK. V gave up 0 bases and J gave up 0 bases, with 14 bases separating them. CDR3 in DNA: TGTGCCAGCAGCCAAGATGTCCGCGGGAAGTACCAAGAGACCCAGTACTTC. It is translated as CASSQDVRGKYQETQYF.

This chain's CDR3 is CASSQVSTHTTGPGATNYGYTF. CDR3 DNA: TGCGCCAGCAGCCAAGTGTCCACGCACACGACAGGGCCGGGCGCTACTAACTATGGCTACACCTTC. The chain couples TRBV4-1 to TRBJ1-2; 7 bases are a match to TRBD1. In germline, CDR1 is MGHRA, CDR2 YSYEKL. Unmatched junction bases numbered 23, after V lost 1 base and J lost 0 bases. CDR3 size: 22 residues.

The chain has TRBV4-3 and TRBJ2-1; D is unresolved. Between the trimmed V and J ends, which lost 1 base and 4 bases, there was a span of 23 bases. There are 19 residues in the CDR3. From germline, CDR1 is LGHNA and CDR2 YSLEER. The CDR3 sequence: CASSQGSLRMSPSYNEQFF. The DNA for the CDR3 is TGCGCCAGCAGCCAAGGATCCTTGAGGATGTCACCGTCTTACAATGAGCAGTTCTTC.

This chain joins TRBV28 and TRBJ1-2, with a tentative D call TRBD1 (6 bases). Trimming stripped 4 bases from V and 2 bases from J, with 14 bases between. Germline V gene lookup returns CDR1 MDHEN and CDR2 SYDVKM. The CDR3 extends over 15 amino acids. The DNA of the CDR3 is TGTGCCAGCAGTTATACAGGGAAGGGGAACTATGGCTACACCTTC. Residues: CASSYTGKGNYGYTF.

The genes are TRBV4-1 and TRBJ2-7, with TRBD2 identical over 7 bases. V lost 2 bases, J lost 7 bases, and 14 bases stayed unmatched. CDR1 MGHRA and CDR2 YSYEKL come from the germline V gene. This CDR3 is built from 16 residues. This CDR3 reads CASSQLLPGGPPEQYF. CDR3 in DNA: TGCGCCAGCAGCCAACTATTGCCGGGGGGACCCCCAGAGCAGTACTTC.